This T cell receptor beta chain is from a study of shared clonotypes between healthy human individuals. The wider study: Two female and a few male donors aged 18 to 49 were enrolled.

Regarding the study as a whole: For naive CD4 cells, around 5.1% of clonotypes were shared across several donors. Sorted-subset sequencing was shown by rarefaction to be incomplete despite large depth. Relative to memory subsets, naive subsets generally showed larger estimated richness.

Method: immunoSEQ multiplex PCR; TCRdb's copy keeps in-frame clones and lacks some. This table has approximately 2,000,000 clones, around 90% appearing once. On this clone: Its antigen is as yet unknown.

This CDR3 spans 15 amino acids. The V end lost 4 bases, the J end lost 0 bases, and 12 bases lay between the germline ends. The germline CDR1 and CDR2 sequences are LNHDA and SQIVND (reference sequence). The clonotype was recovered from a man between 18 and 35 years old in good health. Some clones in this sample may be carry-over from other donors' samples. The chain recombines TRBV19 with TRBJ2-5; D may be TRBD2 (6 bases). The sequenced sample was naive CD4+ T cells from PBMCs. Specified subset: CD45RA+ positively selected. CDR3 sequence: CASSKRDWYQETQYF. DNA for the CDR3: TGTGCCAGTAGTAAACGGGACTGGTACCAAGAGACCCAGTACTTC.